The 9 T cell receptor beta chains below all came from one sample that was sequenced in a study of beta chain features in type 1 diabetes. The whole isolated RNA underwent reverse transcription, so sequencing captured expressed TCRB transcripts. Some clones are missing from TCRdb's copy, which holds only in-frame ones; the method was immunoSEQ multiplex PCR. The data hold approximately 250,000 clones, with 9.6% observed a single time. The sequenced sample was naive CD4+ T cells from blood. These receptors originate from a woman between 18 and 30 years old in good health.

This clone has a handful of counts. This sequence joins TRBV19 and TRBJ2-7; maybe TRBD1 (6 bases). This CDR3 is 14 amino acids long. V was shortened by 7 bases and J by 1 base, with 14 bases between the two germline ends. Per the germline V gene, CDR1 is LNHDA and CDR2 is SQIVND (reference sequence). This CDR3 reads CASTRTADSYEQYF. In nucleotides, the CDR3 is TGTGCCAGTACGAGGACAGCTGATTCCTACGAGCAGTACTTC.

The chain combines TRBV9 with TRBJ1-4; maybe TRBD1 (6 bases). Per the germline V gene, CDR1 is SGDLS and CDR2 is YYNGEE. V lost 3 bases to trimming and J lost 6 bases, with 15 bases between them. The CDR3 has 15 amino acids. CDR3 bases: TGTGCCAGCAGCGATGGCCGGACAGACGATGAAAAACTGTTTTTT. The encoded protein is CASSDGRTDDEKLFF.

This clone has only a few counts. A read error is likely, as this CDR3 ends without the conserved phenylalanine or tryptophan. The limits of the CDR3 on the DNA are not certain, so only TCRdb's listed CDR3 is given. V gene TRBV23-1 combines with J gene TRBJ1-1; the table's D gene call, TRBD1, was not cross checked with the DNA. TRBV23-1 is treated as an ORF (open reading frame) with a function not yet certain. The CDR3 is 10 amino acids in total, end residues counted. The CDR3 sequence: CASRHSTGEY.

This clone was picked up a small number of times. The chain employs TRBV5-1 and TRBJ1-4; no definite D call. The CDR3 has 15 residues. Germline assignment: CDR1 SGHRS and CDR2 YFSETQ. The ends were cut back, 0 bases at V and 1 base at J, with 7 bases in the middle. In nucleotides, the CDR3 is TGCGCCAGCAGCTTGGATGGCAGAACTAATGAAAAACTGTTTTTT. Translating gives CASSLDGRTNEKLFF.

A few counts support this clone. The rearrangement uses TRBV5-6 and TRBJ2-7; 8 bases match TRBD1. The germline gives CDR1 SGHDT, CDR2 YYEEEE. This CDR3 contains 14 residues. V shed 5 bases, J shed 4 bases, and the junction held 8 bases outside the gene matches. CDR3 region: CASRNTGGGYEQYF. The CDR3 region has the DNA TGTGCCAGCAGGAATACAGGGGGTGGATACGAGCAGTACTTC.

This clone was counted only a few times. DNA of the CDR3: TGTGCCAGCGGAGATCCCGGACAGTTAGCCAAAAACATTCAGTACTTC. Its translation: CASGDPGQLAKNIQYF. The chain is built from TRBV28 and TRBJ2-4; a possible D gene is TRBD1 (6 bases). V was trimmed by 8 bases and J by 0 bases, leaving 17 bases between them. The CDR3 sequence is 16 residues long. Looked up from germline, CDR1 is MDHEN and CDR2 is SYDVKM.

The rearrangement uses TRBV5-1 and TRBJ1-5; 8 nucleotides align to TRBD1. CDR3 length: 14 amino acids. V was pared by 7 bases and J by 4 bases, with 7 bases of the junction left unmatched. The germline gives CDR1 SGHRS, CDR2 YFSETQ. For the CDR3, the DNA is TGCGCCAGCCGCAGGGGGCTTGATAATCAGCCCCAGCATTTT. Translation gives CASRRGLDNQPQHF.

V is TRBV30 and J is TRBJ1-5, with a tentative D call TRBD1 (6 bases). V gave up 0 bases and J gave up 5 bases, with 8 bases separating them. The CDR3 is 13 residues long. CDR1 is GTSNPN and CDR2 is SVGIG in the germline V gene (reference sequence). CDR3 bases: TGTGCCTGGAGTGTAAAGGGGGATCAGCCCCAGCATTTT. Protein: CAWSVKGDQPQHF.

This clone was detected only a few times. This CDR3 reads CAISGLAGFNEQFF. CDR3 coding DNA: TGTGCCATCAGTGGACTAGCGGGATTCAATGAGCAGTTCTTC. The chain uses TRBV10-3 and TRBJ2-1; the match to TRBD2 covers 11 bases. The CDR3 length is 14 residues. Germline CDR1 is ENHRY and CDR2 is SYGVKD. V shed 4 bases and J 6 bases; nucleotides not matched to a gene: 2.